The 26 T cell receptor beta chains given below trace back to one sample, sequenced in a study of beta chain features in type 1 diabetes. Expressed TCRB transcripts were sequenced after all isolated RNA was converted to cDNA. The protocol was immunoSEQ multiplex PCR, while the TCRdb copy is restricted to in-frame clones and leaves out a portion. The table records about 220,000 clones, approximately 10% of them present only once. The material sequenced was central memory CD4+ T cells from blood. These receptors all stem from a man aged 18 to 35 in good health.

This clone has a handful of counts. This chain uses TRBV6-5 with TRBJ2-5, with 11 bases lining up with TRBD2. The germline CDR1 and CDR2 sequences are MNHEY and SVGAGI. The CDR3 has 15 residues. V dropped 9 bases and J dropped 5; count of bases not matched to a gene: 11. The CDR3 protein is CASRGLAGGRETQYF. The CDR3 coding sequence is TGTGCCAGTAGGGGGCTAGCGGGAGGTCGTGAGACCCAGTACTTC.

The rearrangement uses TRBV29-1 and TRBJ2-5, with D tentatively TRBD1 (5 bases). This CDR3 region has 13 residues. V lost 2 bases and J lost 7, with 14 bases in between. CDR1 SQVTM and CDR2 ANQGSEA come from the germline V gene. The CDR3 spells CSVEFQAGATQYF. The CDR3 bases are TGCAGCGTTGAATTCCAGGCTGGGGCGACCCAGTACTTC.

This sequence joins TRBV25-1 and TRBJ1-1, with 8 bases matching TRBD1. This CDR3 has 13 residues. In germline, CDR1 is MGHDK, CDR2 SYGVNS. V lost 7 bases and J lost 5; bases outside the gene matches: 6. In DNA form, the CDR3 reads TGTGCCAGCACCCGACAGGGGCGGACTGAAGCTTTCTTT. Translation gives CASTRQGRTEAFF.

This clone was found a few times. J is TRBJ1-2 and V is TRBV30, with D unclear. This CDR3 is 14 amino acids long. The germline CDR1 and CDR2 sequences are GTSNPN and SVGIG (reference sequence). Deletions cut 0 bases from V and 1 base from J, with 9 bases between. CDR3 protein: CAWSVGQVNYGYTF. CDR3 coding DNA: TGTGCCTGGAGTGTTGGGCAGGTTAACTATGGCTACACCTTC.

The V call is TRBV29-1, the J call TRBJ2-5, with D possibly TRBD1 on 6 matching bases. The V end was cut by 4 bases, the J end by 1 base, with 10 bases between. The CDR3 totals 13 residues. The germline V gene has CDR1 SQVTM and CDR2 ANQGSEA. CDR3 sequence: CSVGDILQETQYF. The CDR3 DNA is TGCAGCGTTGGGGACATACTCCAAGAGACCCAGTACTTC.

The J gene is TRBJ2-7, the V gene TRBV2, with D tentatively TRBD2 (6 bases). CDR1 is SNHLY and CDR2 is FYNNEI in the germline V gene. The length of the CDR3 is 14 residues. V was clipped by 7 bases and J by 0 bases, with 13 bases between them. CDR3 region: CASNTGVLSYEQYF. In nucleotides, the CDR3 is TGTGCCAGCAATACGGGAGTCCTCTCCTACGAGCAGTACTTC. The full variable domain, its missing parts supplied by reference TRBV2 and TRBJ2-7, is EPEVTQTPSHQVTQMGQEVILRCVPISNHLYFYWYRQILGQKVEFLVSFYNNEISEKSEIFDDQFSVERPDGSNFTLKIRSTKLEDSAMYFCASNTGVLSYEQYFGPGTRLTVT.

This clone has at least ten counts. The gene calls are TRBV25-1 and TRBJ2-2, with 8 bases identical to TRBD2. The germline gives CDR1 MGHDK, CDR2 SYGVNS. The CDR3 contains 16 residues. V trimming: 5 bases; J trimming: 0 bases; junction bases outside the gene matches: 5. Here the CDR3 reads CASSNQRETNTGELFF. The DNA for the CDR3 is TGTGCCAGCAGTAACCAGCGGGAGACGAACACCGGGGAGCTGTTTTTT. The entire variable domain, with the rest obtained from reference TRBV25-1 and TRBJ2-2, is as follows: EADIYQTPRYLVIGTGKKITLECSQTMGHDKMYWYQQDPGMELHLIHYSYGVNSTEKGDLSSESTVSRIRTEHFPLTLESARPSHTSQYLCASSNQRETNTGELFFGEGSRLTVL.

This chain links TRBV5-1 with TRBJ1-2, with D perhaps TRBD1 (5 bases). Trimming shortened V by 2 bases and J by 5 bases, and 25 bases separated the two germline ends. The CDR3 totals 18 residues. Germline V gene data show CDR1 as SGHRS and CDR2 as YFSETQ. The CDR3 spells CASSFSGAGSRIIYGYTF. For the CDR3, the DNA is TGCGCCAGCAGCTTCTCCGGGGCAGGGTCTCGTATTATATATGGCTACACCTTC.

V usage is TRBV28 and J usage is TRBJ1-2, with TRBD1 matching 7 bases. The CDR3 covers 14 residues. J gave up 0 bases and V 5 bases, and 3 bases lay outside the gene matches. CDR1 and CDR2 (germline): MDHEN, SYDVKM. CDR3: CASSRDSSNYGYTF. The CDR3 DNA follows: TGTGCCAGCAGTCGGGACAGCTCTAACTATGGCTACACCTTC.

The rearrangement links TRBV11-3 to TRBJ1-5; D not resolved. This CDR3 region has 12 residues. V was shortened by 2 bases and J by 7 bases, with 6 bases between the two germline ends. CDR1 is SGHNT and CDR2 is YENEEA in the germline V gene. The CDR3 loop reads CASSLSQQPQHF. CDR3 in DNA: TGTGCCAGCAGCTTATCCCAGCAGCCCCAGCATTTT.

The chain links TRBV29-1 to TRBJ2-5, with 12 nucleotides matching TRBD2. CDR1 is SQVTM, CDR2 ANQGSEA, per germline. The CDR3 has 18 amino acids. V lost 7 bases, J lost 2 bases, and 17 bases stayed unmatched. DNA for the CDR3: TGCAGCGGCGGGCCCCTTCGACTAGCGGGAGATAGTCAAGAGACCCAGTACTTC. The encoded protein is CSGGPLRLAGDSQETQYF.

J is TRBJ1-5 and V is TRBV5-6, with D maybe TRBD1 (6 bases). The CDR3 covers 16 residues. CDR1 is SGHDT, CDR2 YYEEEE, per germline. Trimming cost V 1 base and J 1 base, with 12 bases left between them. CDR3 coding DNA: TGTGCCAGCAGCTTGACCAGCGGGACAAGCAATCAGCCCCAGCATTTT. As protein: CASSLTSGTSNQPQHF.

The chain joins TRBV6-6 to TRBJ2-7; 8 nucleotides line up with TRBD2. The CDR3 is 13 amino acids. After removal of 3 bases from V and 7 bases from J, the junction contained 5 bases not matched to a gene. CDR1 is MNHNY, CDR2 SVGAGI, per germline (reference sequence). The CDR3 loop reads CASSYLVAGEQYF. DNA of the CDR3: TGTGCCAGCAGTTATTTGGTAGCGGGAGAGCAGTACTTC.

This clone was detected many times. The chain is built from TRBV5-4 and TRBJ2-7; D is undetermined. This CDR3 spans 14 amino acids. With 1 base removed from V and 5 bases from J, the gap between germline ends came to 13 bases. Germline assignment: CDR1 SGHNT and CDR2 YYREEE (reference sequence). The CDR3, as DNA: TGTGCCAGCAGCTTGTGGCTCTTCGCGGACGAGCAGTACTTC. Amino acid sequence: CASSLWLFADEQYF. Full variable domain (missing parts from reference TRBV5-4 and TRBJ2-7): ETGVTQSPTHLIKTRGQQVTLRCSSQSGHNTVSWYQQALGQGPQFIFQYYREEENGRGNFPPRFSGLQFPNYSSELNVNALELDDSALYLCASSLWLFADEQYFGPGTRLTVT.

The chain joins TRBV28 to TRBJ2-7, with D unclear. V lost 3 bases to trimming and J lost 3 bases, with 6 bases between them. This CDR3 contains 12 residues. Germline V lookup: CDR1 MDHEN, CDR2 SYDVKM. The CDR3 loop is CASSLALYEQYF. CDR3 coding DNA: TGTGCCAGCAGTTTGGCCCTCTACGAGCAGTACTTC.

In this sample, this clone turned up a few times. The chain carries TRBV7-9 and TRBJ1-2; D not resolved. Trimming left V 7 bases short and J 1 base short, with 13 bases between. The germline V gene has CDR1 SEHNR and CDR2 FQNEAQ (reference sequence). This CDR3 contains 14 residues. This CDR3 is CASTPDGRNYGYTF. The DNA for the CDR3 is TGTGCCAGCACCCCGGATGGACGTAACTATGGCTACACCTTC. The full variable domain, its missing parts supplied by reference TRBV7-9 and TRBJ1-2, is DTGVSQNPRHKITKRGQNVTFRCDPISEHNRLYWYRQTLGQGPEFLTYFQNEAQLEKSRLLSDRFSAERPKGSFSTLEIQRTEQGDSAMYLCASTPDGRNYGYTFGSGTRLTVV.

V gene TRBV11-2 combines with J gene TRBJ1-3; D is possibly TRBD1 (5 bases). Germline CDR1 is SGHAT and CDR2 is FQNNGV. CDR3 length: 16 amino acids. Trimming removed 4 bases at V and 2 bases at J, with 15 bases between. In DNA form, the CDR3 reads TGTGCCAGCAGCTCAGACACAGGTTATGCTGGAAACACCATATATTTT. Translation: CASSSDTGYAGNTIYF.

This clone was observed a few times. The rearrangement uses TRBV9 and TRBJ2-7, with 12 bases fitting TRBD2. With 3 bases clipped from V and 5 bases from J, the junction kept 15 bases outside the gene matches. Germline V lookup: CDR1 SGDLS, CDR2 YYNGEE. The CDR3 totals 18 residues. Here the CDR3 reads CASSDAITTSGSSNEQYF. The CDR3 nucleotides are TGTGCCAGCAGCGATGCCATTACGACTAGCGGGAGTTCCAACGAGCAGTACTTC.

The chain's CDR3 is CSVEAYRTGAYEQYF. The CDR3 region has the DNA TGCAGCGTTGAAGCGTACCGGACAGGGGCCTACGAGCAGTACTTC. V usage is TRBV29-1 and J usage is TRBJ2-7; 9 bases match TRBD1. Losses at the gene ends were 1 base for V and 2 bases for J; bases not matched to a gene: 6. The CDR3 is 15 residues long. Germline V gene data show CDR1 as SQVTM and CDR2 as ANQGSEA.

The chain recombines TRBV9 with TRBJ1-1, with D possibly matching TRBD1 (6 bases). Trimming cost V 5 bases and J 6 bases, with 14 bases left between them. This CDR3 contains 13 residues. The germline V gene has CDR1 SGDLS and CDR2 YYNGEE. The CDR3 protein is CASSRTVGAEAFF. CDR3 coding DNA: TGTGCCAGCAGTCGGACAGTGGGGGCTGAAGCTTTCTTT.

The chain recombines TRBV11-2 with TRBJ2-7; 7 bases map to TRBD1. The V and J ends lost 5 bases and 2 bases, in that order; junction bases with no gene match: 6. The CDR3 totals 14 residues. Germline V lookup: CDR1 SGHAT, CDR2 FQNNGV. This chain's CDR3 is CASSTDRVTYEQYF. The CDR3 DNA reads as TGTGCCAGCAGCACCGACAGGGTCACCTACGAGCAGTACTTC.

This clone was seen many times. The CDR3 region is CASSYLVGEKLFF. The CDR3 DNA reads TGTGCCAGCAGTTATCTAGTGGGTGAAAAACTGTTTTTT. The chain employs TRBV2 and TRBJ1-4, with no clear D. Germline lookup yields CDR1 SNHLY and CDR2 FYNNEI. Trimming removed 5 bases at V and 7 bases at J, with 11 bases between. This CDR3 has 13 residues. Filled out from reference TRBV2 and TRBJ1-4, the complete variable domain reads EPEVTQTPSHQVTQMGQEVILRCVPISNHLYFYWYRQILGQKVEFLVSFYNNEISEKSEIFDDQFSVERPDGSNFTLKIRSTKLEDSAMYFCASSYLVGEKLFFGSGTQLSVL.

The J gene is TRBJ2-7, the V gene TRBV5-1; D is perhaps TRBD1 or TRBD2 (5 bases each). Trimming removed 4 bases from V and 7 bases from J, with 15 bases in between. In germline, CDR1 is SGHRS, CDR2 YFSETQ. CDR3 size: 13 residues. CDR3 sequence: CASSLTGLGEQYF. DNA of the CDR3: TGCGCCAGCAGCCTGACGGGGCTTGGAGAGCAGTACTTC.

Note on this clone: A junction end diverges from the germline sequence, so it may reflect a read error. The rearrangement joins TRBV5-1 to TRBJ2-5; D is undetermined. From germline, CDR1 is SGHRS and CDR2 YFSETQ. The CDR3 spans 13 residues. CDR3 bases: TGCGCCACCAGCCAACAGCCGCAAGAGACCCAGTACTTC. Its protein is CATSQQPQETQYF.

The CDR3 reads CASRRGQGENQPQHF. DNA for the CDR3: TGCGCCAGCAGACGGGGACAGGGAGAAAATCAGCCCCAGCATTTT. The J gene is TRBJ1-5, the V gene TRBV4-1, with 9 positions matching TRBD1. The CDR3 runs to 15 residues. The J segment lost 4 bases and the V segment lost 6 bases, leaving 7 bases of the junction unmatched. CDR1 is MGHRA, CDR2 YSYEKL, per germline.

The chain combines TRBV6-5 with TRBJ1-2; no reliable D call. The CDR3 totals 10 residues. V lost 6 bases, J lost 9 bases, and 8 bases lay in between. In germline, CDR1 is MNHEY, CDR2 SVGAGI. DNA of the CDR3: TGTGCCAGCAGGGGTAGTAGCTACACCTTC. Protein sequence: CASRGSSYTF.